The 7 T cell receptor beta chains given below trace back to one sample, sequenced in a study of glioma-infiltrating T cells after dendritic cell vaccination. Some clones are missing from TCRdb's copy, which holds only in-frame ones; the method was immunoSEQ multiplex PCR. The repertoire includes 100,000 or so clones, almost 90% of them detected once, and 2.7% sits in the top ten. Described time point: after dendritic cell vaccination, including at tumor progression/relapse. The source material was blood, sampled after dendritic cell vaccination. These receptors all stem from a human donor with glioblastoma.

This chain connects TRBV6-4 to TRBJ1-4, with 9 nucleotides matching TRBD1. The CDR3 is made up of 15 amino acids. The germline V gene encodes CDR1 MRHNA and CDR2 SNTAGT. The V gene end was trimmed by 4 bases and the J gene end by 7 bases; junction bases not matched to a gene: 7. CDR3 amino acids: CASSVGTGPGEKLFF. The CDR3 region has the DNA TGTGCCAGCAGTGTCGGGACAGGGCCCGGTGAAAAACTGTTTTTT.

This chain connects TRBV11-2 to TRBJ1-1; TRBD1 is a possible D gene (6 bases). V lost 5 bases, J lost 4 bases, and 14 bases lay in between. The CDR3 spans 14 residues. From germline, CDR1 is SGHAT and CDR2 FQNNGV. CDR3 amino acids: CASSPLRGSTEAFF. DNA of the CDR3: TGTGCCAGCAGCCCGCTAAGGGGGAGCACTGAAGCTTTCTTT.

The rearrangement links TRBV10-3 to TRBJ1-3; the D gene is possibly TRBD1 (6 bases). This CDR3 comprises 15 residues. Between the trimmed V and J ends, which lost 0 bases and 4 bases, there was a span of 10 bases. Germline lookup yields CDR1 ENHRY and CDR2 SYGVKD. DNA of the CDR3: TGTGCCATCAGTGAGTCTGGGACAATAGGAAACACCATATATTTT. It encodes CAISESGTIGNTIYF.

V gene TRBV30 combines with J gene TRBJ2-5; 8 nucleotides agree with TRBD1. This CDR3 is 14 amino acids long. The trim removed 0 bases at V and 5 bases at J, leaving 5 bases unmatched. Germline CDR1 GTSNPN, CDR2 SVGIG (reference sequence). This chain's CDR3 is CAWSVTGGLETQYF. The CDR3 region has the DNA TGTGCCTGGAGTGTAACAGGGGGTTTGGAGACCCAGTACTTC.

The chain combines TRBV5-5 with TRBJ1-2; 10 positions agree with TRBD1. V lost 0 bases to trimming and J lost 8 bases; unmatched junction nucleotides: 7. CDR1 and CDR2 (germline): SGHKS, YYEKEE (reference sequence). This CDR3 is built from 15 residues. The chain's CDR3 is CASSLESGTGEGYTF. CDR3 bases: TGTGCCAGCAGCTTGGAGTCCGGGACAGGGGAGGGCTACACCTTC.

This clone was seen a single time. V and J are TRBV5-6 and TRBJ1-2, with 8 bases that match TRBD1. J lost 8 bases, V lost 0 bases, and 9 bases had no gene match. CDR3 length: 15 residues. Germline CDR1 and CDR2: SGHDT and YYEEEE. The CDR3 is CASSLAGQGFGGYTF. CDR3 sequence (DNA): TGTGCCAGCAGCTTGGCAGGACAGGGTTTTGGAGGCTACACCTTC.

This chain uses TRBV5-6 with TRBJ1-1; D perhaps matches TRBD1 (5 bases). The ends were cut back, 3 bases at V and 6 bases at J, with 21 bases in the middle. The length of the CDR3 is 16 residues. CDR1 SGHDT and CDR2 YYEEEE come from the germline V gene. CDR3 residues: CASSSTTGGSFAEAFF. In nucleotides, the CDR3 is TGTGCCAGCAGCTCCACCACGGGGGGGAGTTTCGCTGAAGCTTTCTTT.